This T cell receptor (beta chain) was recovered during a study of shared clonotypes between healthy human individuals. General study points: A limitation of the genetic and exposure-history diversity represented arose from few donors.

Data came from immunoSEQ multiplex PCR; TCRdb stores just in-frame clones and leaves some out. Of fewer than 700,000 clones in the sample, roughly four fifths are singletons; the top ten hold around 12%. Nashville, Tennessee was home to all donors, each a Caucasian adult. Samples left unsorted employed some 100 million PBMCs for genomic DNA. This CDR3 spans 17 amino acids. V lost 0 bases to trimming and J lost 0 bases, with 12 bases between them. Germline V lookup: CDR1 KGHSH, CDR2 LQKENI. To note about this clone: What it recognizes is unknown.

Sequenced sample: PBMCs. The source of this sequence is a woman in her thirties or forties in good health. Some clones in this sample may be carry-over from other donors' samples. V and J are TRBV18 and TRBJ1-3; D gene uncertain. The CDR3 nucleotides are TGTGCCAGCTCACCACCCTTCCGGAGGCTCTCTGGAAACACCATATATTTT. Its translation is CASSPPFRRLSGNTIYF.